The rows below give T cell receptor beta chains drawn from one sample of a study of blood T cell repertoires in COVID-19. Repertoires were generated with immunoSEQ multiplex PCR, while TCRdb's copy carries only in-frame clones and drops some. The data contain about 45,000 clones, 83% of them seen just once; the ten biggest clones take up 8% to 9%. Sequenced input: peripheral blood. These receptors originate from an elderly man in a cohort sampled during active COVID-19. Each CDR3 is given with its conserved first and last residue. Each record gives: J gene, D gene, clone size, V gene, CDR3 DNA, CDR3 protein. The D gene is left open where the match is weak. Rows give clone size only sometimes, using once, few, many, or a class for an expanded clone.

J: TRBJ2-1
D: TRBD1
size: -
V: TRBV7-9
DNA: TGTGCCAGCAGTACCGGGACAGGGGGCTACAATGAGCAGTTCTTC
CDR3: CASSTGTGGYNEQFF

J: TRBJ2-1
D: -
size: -
V: TRBV27
DNA: TGTGCCAGCAGTCCCACACGTGCCCTCAATGAGCAGTTCTTC
CDR3: CASSPTRALNEQFF

J: TRBJ1-5
D: TRBD1
size: few
V: TRBV19
DNA: TGTGCCAGTAGTATAGCGGCAGGGGGAAATCAGCCCCAGCATTTT
CDR3: CASSIAAGGNQPQHF

J: TRBJ2-7
D: TRBD2
size: -
V: TRBV5-1
DNA: TGCGCCAGCAAACTAGCGGGGGGTCCCTACGAGCAGTACTTC
CDR3: CASKLAGGPYEQYF

J: TRBJ1-5
D: -
size: -
V: TRBV19
DNA: TGTGCCAGTCTTGGGGGACACAGCAATCAGCCCCAGCATTTT
CDR3: CASLGGHSNQPQHF

J: TRBJ2-1
D: -
size: -
V: TRBV5-4
DNA: TGTGCCAGCAGCTTGGACACCTCCTACAATGAGCAGTTCTTC
CDR3: CASSLDTSYNEQFF

J: TRBJ2-7
D: -
size: -
V: TRBV6-1
DNA: TGTGCCAGCAGTGAACTTCGCTACGAGCAGTACTTC
CDR3: CASSELRYEQYF

J: TRBJ2-5
D: -
size: -
V: TRBV30
DNA: TGTGCCTGGAGTGTACGGGAACTGTACACAAAAGAGACCCAGTACTTC
CDR3: CAWSVRELYTKETQYF

J: TRBJ2-1
D: -
size: -
V: TRBV6-6
DNA: TGTGCCAGCAGTACGGGACTCCTAGGGAATGAGCAGTTCTTC
CDR3: CASSTGLLGNEQFF

J: TRBJ2-7
D: -
size: -
V: TRBV27
DNA: TGTGCCAGCAGTTTTTTGGACAGCTACGAGCAGTACTTC
CDR3: CASSFLDSYEQYF

J: TRBJ2-1
D: TRBD2
size: -
V: TRBV5-8
DNA: TGTGCCAGCAGCTTGGCTCTACTAGCGGGAAGGGATGAGCAGTTCTTC
CDR3: CASSLALLAGRDEQFF

J: TRBJ1-2
D: TRBD1
size: -
V: TRBV27
DNA: TGTGCCAGCAGTAAAGAGAGGGACAGCCTCTATGGCTACACCTTC
CDR3: CASSKERDSLYGYTF

J: TRBJ2-5
D: TRBD2
size: -
V: TRBV7-9
DNA: TGTGCCAGCAGCTTAGCCGGGACTAGCGGGCCGGGAGTGCACTTC
CDR3: CASSLAGTSGPGVHF

J: TRBJ2-5
D: -
size: -
V: TRBV7-8
DNA: TGTGCCAGCAGCTCTCAGGCCTCCGGGGGGCTAGAGACCCAGTACTTC
CDR3: CASSSQASGGLETQYF

J: TRBJ2-7
D: TRBD1
size: -
V: TRBV2
DNA: TGTGCCAGCAGTACCGGGACAGGGGGCGACGAGCAGTACTTC
CDR3: CASSTGTGGDEQYF

J: TRBJ1-3
D: -
size: -
V: TRBV2
DNA: TGTGCCAGCAGTGAAGGACAGACGATTCGAAACACCATATATTTT
CDR3: CASSEGQTIRNTIYF

J: TRBJ1-2
D: -
size: -
V: TRBV28
DNA: TGTGCCAGCTACCAGGGGTCAATTCAAGGCTACACCTTC
CDR3: CASYQGSIQGYTF

J: TRBJ2-7
D: -
size: -
V: TRBV9
DNA: TGTGCCAGCAGCCCCGGGACAGGCGGGAGAGCAGTCTACGAGCAGTACTTC
CDR3: CASSPGTGGRAVYEQYF